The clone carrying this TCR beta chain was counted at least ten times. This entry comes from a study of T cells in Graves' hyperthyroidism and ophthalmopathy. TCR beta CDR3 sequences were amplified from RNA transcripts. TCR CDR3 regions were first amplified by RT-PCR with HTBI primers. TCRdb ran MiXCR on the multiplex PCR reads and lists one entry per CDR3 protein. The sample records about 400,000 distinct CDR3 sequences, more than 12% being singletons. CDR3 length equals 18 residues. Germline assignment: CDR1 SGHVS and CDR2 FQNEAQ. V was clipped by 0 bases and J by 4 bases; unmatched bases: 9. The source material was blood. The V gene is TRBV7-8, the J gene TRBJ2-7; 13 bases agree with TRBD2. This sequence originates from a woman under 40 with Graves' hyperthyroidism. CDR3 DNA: TGTGCCAGCAGCTTAGCCACCACGAGGGGACTAGCGGGGTACGAGCAGTACTTC. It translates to CASSLATTRGLAGYEQYF.